This TCR beta chain appears in the sequencing data of a study of cytomegalovirus exposure and HLA in healthy donors. In the study overall: Earlier results showed 120 million or so unique TCR beta sequences derived from some 180 million T cells.

In the PCR, 60 Vbeta and 13 Jbeta primers were used. Method: immunoSEQ multiplex PCR; TCRdb's copy keeps in-frame clones and lacks some. In the table there are about 130,000 clones, 70% to 85% of which are singletons. Trimming at V came to 8 bases and at J to 5 bases, leaving 15 bases not matched to a gene. CDR3 size: 16 residues. Germline assignment: CDR1 SGDLS and CDR2 YYNGEE. A word on this clone: Its cognate antigen is unknown.

Study-wide points: According to an earlier analysis, most TCR beta V segments yielded productive rearrangements about 90% or about 30% of the time. There were several of the most significant clusters that appeared linked to common viral pathogens in a later analysis.

Sequenced: PBMCs. The V and J genes are TRBV9 and TRBJ2-5, with 10 nucleotides matching TRBD1. This sequence was found in a woman in her sixties in good health and CMV-seropositive. The CDR3 DNA reads TGTGCCAGTAGCTCAACCGGGACAGGGGTTTGGGAGACCCAGTACTTC. It translates to CASSSTGTGVWETQYF.